This T cell receptor beta chain stems from a study of blood T cell repertoires in COVID-19. The overall study: From T cells, B-cell-depleted T cells, or PBMCs came the material, which was cDNA or gDNA.

This CDR3 has 15 amino acids. V lost 2 bases and J 3 bases, leaving 13 bases between the germline ends. The germline CDR1 and CDR2 sequences are MNHEY and SVGEGT. Clones were sequenced by immunoSEQ multiplex PCR, and TCRdb holds only the in-frame ones, with some missing. The sample shows under 95,000 clones, 88% of them seen only once. The clonotype comes from a human donor in a cohort sampled during active COVID-19. The sequencing sample was made of peripheral blood. The chain carries TRBV6-2 or TRBV6-3 and TRBJ1-1; possibly TRBD1 for D (6 bases). Here the CDR3 DNA reads TGTGCCAGCAGTTACATTTTGACAGGCTACACTGAAGCTTTCTTT. Encoded protein: CASSYILTGYTEAFF.